These 20 T cell receptor beta chains were sequenced from one sample in a study of identifying expanded T cells in peripheral blood. Only in-frame clones appear in the TCRdb table, and some are missing; sequencing was by immunoSEQ multiplex PCR. The sample comprises 90,000 to 95,000 clones, roughly 88% of which are singletons, and under 6.5% rests with the top ten. The sequencing input was blood. All receptors come from a person aged 18-70 years in good health.

The chain combines TRBV14 with TRBJ1-4; D perhaps matches TRBD1 (6 bases). V lost 5 bases and J lost 5, with 18 bases in between. Germline V gene data show CDR1 as SGHDN and CDR2 as FVKESK. The CDR3 spans 16 residues. DNA for the CDR3: TGTGCCAGCAGCGGCCTCCGGGGACAAACAAATGAAAAACTGTTTTTT. Translation: CASSGLRGQTNEKLFF. The entire variable domain, with the rest obtained from reference TRBV14 and TRBJ1-4, is as follows: EAGVTQFPSHSVIEKGQTVTLRCDPISGHDNLYWYRRVMGKEIKFLLHFVKESKQDESGMPNNRFLAERTGGTYSTLKVQPAELEDSGVYFCASSGLRGQTNEKLFFGSGTQLSVL.

This chain joins TRBV6-1 and TRBJ2-5; possible D gene TRBD1, 6 bases. CDR1 MNHNS and CDR2 SASEGT come from the germline V gene. Between the trimmed V and J ends, which lost 6 bases and 2 bases, there was a span of 16 bases. This CDR3 is built from 15 residues. The CDR3, as DNA: TGTGCCAGCAGCGCATTTGGGACACAACAAGAGACCCAGTACTTC. As protein: CASSAFGTQQETQYF.

V usage is TRBV4-1 and J usage is TRBJ1-6; D may be TRBD1 (5 bases). Trimming took 0 bases from V and 6 from J, leaving 18 bases between them. CDR3 length: 18 residues. CDR1 MGHRA and CDR2 YSYEKL come from the germline V gene. The CDR3 bases are TGCGCCAGCAGCCAAGATAGTGGCAGGGTGGGTATTAATTCACCCCTCCACTTT. Translated, it gives CASSQDSGRVGINSPLHF.

This clone was counted only a few times. The rearrangement uses TRBV11-2 and TRBJ2-7, with TRBD2 as a possible D gene (6 bases). CDR1 SGHAT and CDR2 FQNNGV come from the germline V gene. Trimming left V 1 base short and J 1 base short, with 8 bases between. The CDR3 length is 14 residues. The CDR3: CASSLGRGSYEQYF. The CDR3 nucleotides are TGTGCCAGCAGCTTAGGACGGGGGTCCTACGAGCAGTACTTC. The variable domain in full, completed from reference TRBV11-2 and TRBJ2-7, reads EAGVAQSPRYKIIEKRQSVAFWCNPISGHATLYWYQQILGQGPKLLIQFQNNGVVDDSQLPKDRFSAERLKGVDSTLKIQPAKLEDSAVYLCASSLGRGSYEQYFGPGTRLTVT.

The chain is built from TRBV14 and TRBJ2-5; D is possibly TRBD2 (6 bases). Looked up from germline, CDR1 is SGHDN and CDR2 is FVKESK. The CDR3 covers 16 residues. V was clipped by 4 bases and J by 4 bases, with 19 bases between them. This chain's CDR3 is CASSPLSGIGRETQYF. The CDR3 coding sequence is TGTGCCAGCAGCCCACTTTCCGGGATCGGGAGAGAGACCCAGTACTTC. Filled out from reference TRBV14 and TRBJ2-5, the complete variable domain reads EAGVTQFPSHSVIEKGQTVTLRCDPISGHDNLYWYRRVMGKEIKFLLHFVKESKQDESGMPNNRFLAERTGGTYSTLKVQPAELEDSGVYFCASSPLSGIGRETQYFGPGTRLLVL.

Only a few counts were recorded for this clone. The V gene is TRBV27, the J gene TRBJ1-2; D is ambiguous. V lost 3 bases and J 2 bases, leaving 7 bases between the germline ends. The CDR3 length is 13 residues. The germline gives CDR1 MNHEY, CDR2 SMNVEV (reference sequence). As DNA, the CDR3 is TGTGCCAGCAGTTTCCGCGCCAACTATGGCTACACCTTC. Its translation: CASSFRANYGYTF.

The CDR3 DNA reads TGTGCCAGCAGCCCCGGACAGGGAATTATTGGTGAAGCTTTCTTT. Translating gives CASSPGQGIIGEAFF. This chain joins TRBV7-6 and TRBJ1-1; the match to TRBD1 covers 8 bases. Germline loops: CDR1 SGHVS, CDR2 FNYEAQ. After removal of 5 bases from V and 7 bases from J, the junction contained 12 bases not matched to a gene. The CDR3 has 15 amino acids.

The rearrangement joins TRBV6-6 to TRBJ1-2; possible D gene TRBD1, 5 bases. Trimming took off 0 bases at V and 7 bases at J, with 15 bases between the two ends. Germline V gene sequence: CDR1 MNHNY, CDR2 SVGAGI (reference sequence). The CDR3 runs to 15 residues. The CDR3 nucleotides are TGTGCCAGCAGTTACTCTGGCGCTATGAGGGGTGGCTACACCTTC. Protein: CASSYSGAMRGGYTF.

V gene TRBV29-1 combines with J gene TRBJ2-7; 9 bases match TRBD1. The J segment lost 0 bases and the V segment lost 6 bases, leaving 9 bases of the junction unmatched. The CDR3 contains 15 residues. Germline V lookup: CDR1 SQVTM, CDR2 ANQGSEA. This CDR3 reads CSVRDRAVSSYEQYF. CDR3 in DNA: TGCAGCGTCCGGGACAGGGCCGTCAGCTCCTACGAGCAGTACTTC.

The chain uses TRBV5-1 and TRBJ1-3; D ambiguous. Per germline, CDR1 SGHRS and CDR2 YFSETQ. The CDR3 has 14 residues. V gave up 2 bases and J gave up 0 bases, with 6 bases separating them. Written as DNA, the CDR3 is TGCGCCAGCAGCTTTGGTACCTCTGGAAACACCATATATTTT. This translates into CASSFGTSGNTIYF.

This clone appeared once. The chain's CDR3 is CASSVEGQPNEKLFF. The CDR3 DNA follows: TGTGCCAGCAGCGTCGAGGGACAGCCTAATGAAAAACTGTTTTTT. The V call is TRBV9, the J call TRBJ1-4; 7 bases are shared with TRBD1. CDR3 length: 15 amino acids. CDR1 is SGDLS, CDR2 YYNGEE, per germline. Trimming took 2 bases from V and 3 from J; bases not matched to a gene: 4.

The rearrangement links TRBV18 to TRBJ1-3, with D perhaps TRBD1 (6 bases). The CDR3 has 16 amino acids. The V and J ends lost 5 bases and 0 bases respectively, with 14 bases between them. Per germline, CDR1 KGHSH and CDR2 LQKENI. CDR3 protein: CASSTRAQGSGNTIYF. The CDR3 DNA sequence: TGTGCCAGCTCAACCAGAGCACAGGGCTCTGGAAACACCATATATTTT.

The chain is built from TRBV7-8 and TRBJ1-2; D unclear. The CDR3 has 16 residues. Trimming pared 5 bases from V and 4 bases from J, leaving 20 bases between. Germline V gene lookup returns CDR1 SGHVS and CDR2 FQNEAQ. The CDR3 DNA sequence: TGTGCCAGCAGCCAAAGACCGTCCCGAAAGACCTATGGCTACACCTTC. This encodes CASSQRPSRKTYGYTF. Combining the CDR3 with reference TRBV7-8 and TRBJ1-2 gives the whole variable domain GAGVSQSPRYKVAKRGQDVALRCDPISGHVSLFWYQQALGQGPEFLTYFQNEAQLDKSGLPSDRFFAERPEGSVSTLKIQRTQQEDSAVYLCASSQRPSRKTYGYTFGSGTRLTVV.

The rearrangement uses TRBV5-6 and TRBJ1-3; 7 nucleotides align to TRBD1. The trim removed 1 base at V and 4 bases at J, leaving 2 bases unmatched. The CDR3 loop spans 14 amino acids. CDR1 SGHDT and CDR2 YYEEEE come from the germline V gene. The CDR3 DNA sequence: TGTGCCAGCAGCTTGTGGGACAGAGGAAACACCATATATTTT. Amino acid sequence: CASSLWDRGNTIYF.

This clone appeared once. In DNA form, the CDR3 reads TGTGCCAGCAGCTCCCTCGACAGCACAGATACGCAGTATTTT. The encoded protein is CASSSLDSTDTQYF. The V and J genes are TRBV7-9 and TRBJ2-3; D is ambiguous. CDR1 and CDR2 (germline): SEHNR, FQNEAQ (reference sequence). The V gene lost 4 bases and the J gene lost 0 bases, with 8 bases spanning the gap. This CDR3 has 14 amino acids.

The gene calls are TRBV7-9 and TRBJ1-4, with 7 positions matching TRBD1. The J segment lost 5 bases and the V segment lost 1 base, leaving 13 bases of the junction unmatched. The CDR3 sequence is 18 residues long. The germline V gene has CDR1 SEHNR and CDR2 FQNEAQ (reference sequence). As DNA, the CDR3 is TGTGCCAGCAGCTTAGGGGGGGTTACCGGGACAGTAAATGAAAAACTGTTTTTT. This codes for CASSLGGVTGTVNEKLFF.

The rearrangement links TRBV7-6 to TRBJ1-1, with D hard to call. The CDR3 has 12 residues. Trimming took off 4 bases at V and 4 bases at J, with 7 bases between the two ends. Germline values: CDR1 SGHVS, CDR2 FNYEAQ. DNA for the CDR3: TGTGCCAGCAGCTCTACTTCCACTGAAGCTTTCTTT. It specifies CASSSTSTEAFF.

As for this clone: The same CDR3 also results from other DNA sequences found in this sample. This rearrangement joins TRBV5-1 to TRBJ2-7; 11 nucleotides line up with TRBD1. V lost 0 bases and J lost 5; bases outside the gene matches: 1. In germline, CDR1 is SGHRS, CDR2 YFSETQ. The CDR3 runs to 14 residues. The DNA for the CDR3 is TGCGCCAGCAGCTTGGGGACAGGGGGCGACGAGCAGTACTTC. It specifies CASSLGTGGDEQYF.

V gene TRBV6-5 combines with J gene TRBJ1-6; D gene ambiguous. The ends were cut back, 0 bases at V and 8 bases at J, with 5 bases in the middle. Germline loops: CDR1 MNHEY, CDR2 SVGAGI. CDR3 length: 13 residues. CDR3 bases: TGTGCCAGCAGTTACTCTTGGGATTCACCCCTCCACTTT. Amino acid sequence: CASSYSWDSPLHF.

This clone was detected ten times or more. The rearrangement uses TRBV5-1 and TRBJ2-1; D is unresolved. CDR1 is SGHRS and CDR2 is YFSETQ in the germline V gene. The V gene lost 4 bases and the J gene lost 8 bases, with 7 bases spanning the gap. The CDR3 totals 11 residues. Here the CDR3 reads CASSLRDEQFF. CDR3 sequence (DNA): TGCGCCAGCAGCCTACGAGATGAGCAGTTCTTC. Complete variable domain (other parts from reference TRBV5-1 and TRBJ2-1): KAGVTQTPRYLIKTRGQQVTLSCSPISGHRSVSWYQQTPGQGLQFLFEYFSETQRNKGNFPGRFSGRQFSNSRSEMNVSTLELGDSALYLCASSLRDEQFFGPGTRLTVL.